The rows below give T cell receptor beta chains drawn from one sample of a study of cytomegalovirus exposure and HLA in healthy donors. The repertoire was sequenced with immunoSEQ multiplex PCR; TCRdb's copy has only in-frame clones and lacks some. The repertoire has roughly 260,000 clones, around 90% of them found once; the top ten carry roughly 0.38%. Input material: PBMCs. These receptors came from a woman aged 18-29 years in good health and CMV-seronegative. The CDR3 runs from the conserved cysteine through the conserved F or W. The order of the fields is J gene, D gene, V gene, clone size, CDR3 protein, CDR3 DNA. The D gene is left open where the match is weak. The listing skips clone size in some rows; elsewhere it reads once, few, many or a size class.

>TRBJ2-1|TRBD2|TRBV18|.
CASSPEVAGGPHNEQFF
TGTGCCAGCTCACCAGAAGTAGCGGGGGGGCCCCACAATGAGCAGTTCTTC
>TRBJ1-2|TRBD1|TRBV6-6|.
CASSYQDRGMHGYTF
TGTGCCAGCAGTTACCAAGACAGGGGGATGCATGGCTACACCTTC
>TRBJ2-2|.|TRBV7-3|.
CASSSVSGAGELFF
TGTGCCAGCAGCTCGGTTTCGGGGGCCGGGGAGCTGTTTTTT
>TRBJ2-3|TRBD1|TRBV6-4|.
CATGTGDYYTSTDTQYF
TGTGCCACCGGGACAGGGGACTACTATACTAGCACAGATACGCAGTATTTT
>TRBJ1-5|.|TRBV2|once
CASSARDKNQPQHF
TGTGCCAGCAGTGCCCGGGACAAGAATCAGCCCCAGCATTTT
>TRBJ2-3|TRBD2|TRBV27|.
CASSIRTSGDTQYF
TGTGCCAGCAGTATTCGGACTAGCGGAGATACGCAGTATTTT
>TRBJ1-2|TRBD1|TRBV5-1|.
CASSLGQGDGYTF
TGCGCCAGCAGCTTGGGACAGGGTGATGGCTACACCTTC
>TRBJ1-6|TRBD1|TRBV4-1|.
CASSHGQGSLSNSPLHF
TGCGCCAGCAGCCATGGACAGGGCTCCCTTTCTAATTCACCCCTCCACTTT
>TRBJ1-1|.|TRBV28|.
CASSLPGHHTEAFF
TGTGCCAGCAGTTTACCGGGACACCACACTGAAGCTTTCTTT
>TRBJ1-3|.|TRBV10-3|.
CAISDLGLSGNTIYF
TGTGCCATCAGTGACCTCGGACTCTCTGGAAACACCATATATTTT
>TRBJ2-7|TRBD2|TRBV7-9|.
CASSISSGGASYEQYF
TGTGCCAGCAGCATCTCTAGCGGGGGCGCTTCCTACGAGCAGTACTTC
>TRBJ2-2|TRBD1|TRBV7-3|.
CASSADRGAGELFF
TGTGCCAGCAGCGCGGACAGGGGCGCCGGGGAGCTGTTTTTT
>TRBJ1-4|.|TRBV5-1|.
CASSLDSWRADGGKLFF
TGCGCCAGCAGCTTGGATTCTTGGAGGGCGGATGGGGGAAAACTGTTTTTT
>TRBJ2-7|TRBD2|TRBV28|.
CASSPYSGGASEQYF
TGTGCCAGCAGTCCGTATAGCGGGGGGGCTTCCGAGCAGTACTTC
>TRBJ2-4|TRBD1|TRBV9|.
CASSVGQGGNIQYF
TGTGCCAGCAGCGTAGGACAGGGGGGGAACATTCAGTACTTC
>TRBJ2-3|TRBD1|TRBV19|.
CASSMGQGAADTQYF
TGTGCCAGTAGTATGGGACAGGGGGCCGCAGATACGCAGTATTTT
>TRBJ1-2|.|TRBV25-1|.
CASSEFGINYGYTF
TGTGCCAGCAGTGAATTTGGCATAAACTATGGCTACACCTTC
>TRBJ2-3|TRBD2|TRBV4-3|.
CASSQDPPLRGGPDTQYF
TGCGCCAGCAGCCAAGATCCCCCCCTGCGGGGGGGCCCAGATACGCAGTATTTT
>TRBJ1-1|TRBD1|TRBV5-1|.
CASSRTGLFTEAFF
TGCGCCAGCAGCAGGACAGGGCTTTTTACTGAAGCTTTCTTT
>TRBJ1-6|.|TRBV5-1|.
CASSLGRGDSPLHF
TGCGCCAGCAGCTTGGGACGGGGGGACTCACCCCTCCACTTT
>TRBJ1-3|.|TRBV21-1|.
CASSKWYRSGNTIYF
TGTGCCAGCAGCAAATGGTACAGGTCTGGAAACACCATATATTTT
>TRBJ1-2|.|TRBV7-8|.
CASSPRGLVYGYTF
TGTGCCAGCAGCCCCCGAGGTCTAGTCTATGGCTACACCTTC
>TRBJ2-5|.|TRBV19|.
CASSIRGTETQYF
TGTGCCAGTAGTATTCGAGGCACGGAGACCCAGTACTTC
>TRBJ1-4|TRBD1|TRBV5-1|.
CASSTSRTGGASFLDNEKLFF
TGCGCCAGCAGCACCTCTAGGACAGGGGGCGCTTCTTTTCTGGATAATGAAAAACTGTTTTTT
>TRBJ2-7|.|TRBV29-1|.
CSVRRGGPYEQYF
TGCAGCGTCCGTCGTGGGGGCCCCTACGAGCAGTACTTC
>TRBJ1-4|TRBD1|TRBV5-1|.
CATRQGGTGEKLFF
TGCGCCACCAGACAGGGGGGAACGGGAGAAAAACTGTTTTTT
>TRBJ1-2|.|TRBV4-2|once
CASSQDWRRVPYGYTF
TGTGCCAGCAGCCAAGATTGGAGGAGGGTTCCCTATGGCTACACCTTC
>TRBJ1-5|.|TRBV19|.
CASSIIRGTNQPQHF
TGTGCCAGTAGTATAATCAGGGGAACCAATCAGCCCCAGCATTTT
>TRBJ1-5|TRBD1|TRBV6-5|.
CASSWTGGQGQPQHF
TGTGCCAGCAGTTGGACAGGGGGCCAGGGACAGCCCCAGCATTTT
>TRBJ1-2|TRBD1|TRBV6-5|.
CASSYGQGSLGSGYTF
TGTGCCAGCAGTTATGGACAGGGGTCCTTGGGTTCTGGCTACACCTTC
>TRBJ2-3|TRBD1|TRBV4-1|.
CASSQDGTGRLTDTQYF
TGCGCCAGCAGCCAAGACGGGACAGGCCGCCTCACAGATACGCAGTATTTT
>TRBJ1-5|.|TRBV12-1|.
CASSFGLWGEINQPQHF
TGTGCCAGCAGCTTTGGTCTTTGGGGGGAGATCAATCAGCCCCAGCATTTT
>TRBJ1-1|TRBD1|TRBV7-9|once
CASSPKGNRGLKAFF
TGTGCCAGCAGCCCTAAAGGGAACAGGGGGTTGAAAGCTTTCTTT
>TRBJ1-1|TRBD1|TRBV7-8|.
CASSEDRVPEAFF
TGTGCCAGCAGCGAAGACAGGGTCCCTGAAGCTTTCTTT
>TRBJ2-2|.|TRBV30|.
CAWSRGTGELFF
TGTGCCTGGTCAAGGGGAACCGGGGAGCTGTTTTTT
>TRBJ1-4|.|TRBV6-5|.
CASSYSVGRDEKLFF
TGTGCCAGCAGTTACTCGGTCGGGCGGGACGAAAAACTGTTTTTT
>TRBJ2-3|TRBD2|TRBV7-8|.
CASSRTSSTTDTQYF
TGTGCCAGCAGCCGGACTAGCTCGACCACAGATACGCAGTATTTT
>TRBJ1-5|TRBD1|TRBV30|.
CAWRGPGGYSNQPQHF
TGTGCCTGGAGGGGTCCAGGGGGGTATAGCAATCAGCCCCAGCATTTT
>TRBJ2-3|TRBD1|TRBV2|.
CASGTGYGTDTQYF
TGTGCCAGTGGGACAGGATATGGCACAGATACGCAGTATTTT
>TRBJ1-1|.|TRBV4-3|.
CASSQDAGNTEAFF
TGCGCCAGCAGCCAAGACGCAGGGAACACTGAAGCTTTCTTT
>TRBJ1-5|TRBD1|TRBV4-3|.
CASSQDRGYQPQHF
TGCGCCAGCAGCCAGGACAGGGGTTATCAGCCCCAGCATTTT
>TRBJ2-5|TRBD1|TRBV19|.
CASSIAQGWQETQYF
TGTGCCAGTAGTATAGCACAGGGGTGGCAAGAGACCCAGTACTTC
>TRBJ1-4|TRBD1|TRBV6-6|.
CASSTERTGLREKLFF
TGTGCCAGCAGTACCGAACGGACAGGGCTAAGGGAAAAACTGTTTTTT
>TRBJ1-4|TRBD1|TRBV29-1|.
CSVAAGGDSLEKLFF
TGCAGCGTTGCAGCGGGGGGGGACAGTCTTGAAAAACTGTTTTTT
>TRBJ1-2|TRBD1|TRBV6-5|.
CASTDRGGYGYTF
TGTGCCAGCACCGACAGGGGCGGCTATGGCTACACCTTC
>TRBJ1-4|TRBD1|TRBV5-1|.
CASSEDRGHGEKLFF
TGCGCCAGCAGCGAGGACAGGGGGCACGGTGAAAAACTGTTTTTT